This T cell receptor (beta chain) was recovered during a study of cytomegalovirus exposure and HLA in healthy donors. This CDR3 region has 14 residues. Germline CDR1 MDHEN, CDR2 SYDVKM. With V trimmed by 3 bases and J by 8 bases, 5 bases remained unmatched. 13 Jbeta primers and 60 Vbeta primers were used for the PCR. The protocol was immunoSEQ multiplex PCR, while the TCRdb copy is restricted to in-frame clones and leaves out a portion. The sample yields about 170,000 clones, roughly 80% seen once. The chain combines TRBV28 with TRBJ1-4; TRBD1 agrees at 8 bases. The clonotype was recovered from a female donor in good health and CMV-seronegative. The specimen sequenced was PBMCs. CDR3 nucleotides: TGTGCCAGCAGTTTTTCAGGGGGCGAAGAAAAACTGTTTTTT. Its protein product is CASSFSGGEEKLFF.